This entry is about one T cell receptor (beta chain). Its specificity is unknown. Sequencing ends 3 residues short of the CDR3 end; the germline J gene provides the rest. This sample stems from a study of Tregs in tolerant kidney transplant recipients. Study observations and caveats: Activated donor B cell expansion appeared to reveal the most relevant donor-specific TCRbeta repertoire.

The V gene's germline CDR1 is SGHVS and CDR2 FNYEAQ. The CDR3 sequence is 16 residues long. With V trimmed by 1 base and J by 3 bases, 4 bases remained unmatched. Method: immunoSEQ multiplex PCR; TCRdb's copy keeps in-frame clones and lacks some. This table holds about 23,000 clones. Related graft donors supplied nonmyeloablative bone marrow transplants, and mixed chimerism was transient. The source of this sequence is a human patient who received a combined kidney and bone marrow transplant. Among the T cells, some may be from the graft donor. The chain recombines TRBV7-6 with TRBJ2-5, with TRBD1 matching over 11 bases. The material sequenced was CD4+ T cells from blood (PBMCs), taken 6 months after the transplant. The part of the CDR3 DNA that was read is TGTGCCAGCAGCTTAGACCGGACAGGGGGCAAAGAGACC. As protein: CASSLDRTGGKET. The whole CDR3 protein reads CASSLDRTGGKETQYF.